A selection of T cell receptor beta chains follows, all from one sample in a study of CD8 T cells in ankylosing spondylitis. TCRdb processed the 5' RACE reads anew with MiXCR; each CDR3 protein has one entry. Of some 140,000 distinct CDR3 sequences detected, 7.3% appear once; the ten largest clones hold roughly 12%. The sample comprised blood, either unsorted or a sorted T cell fraction (not recorded which). These receptors came from a female donor with ankylosing spondylitis or in good health (not recorded which). CDR3s include the opening cysteine and the closing phenylalanine or tryptophan. Each record gives: V gene, J gene, clone size, D gene, CDR3 length, CDR3 protein, CDR3 DNA. The D gene is left open where the match is weak. The size of a clone is reported for some rows only, either as once, few or many, or as a class for expanded clones.

TRBV5-1	TRBJ2-1	many	.	13	CASSRIGYNEQFF	TGCGCCAGCAGCCGCATCGGGTACAATGAGCAGTTCTTC
TRBV20-1	TRBJ1-2	many	.	11	CSARGGDGYTF	TGCAGTGCTAGAGGAGGAGATGGCTACACCTTC
TRBV6-1	TRBJ1-6	many	TRBD1	14	CASSDSGGSSPLHF	TGTGCCAGCAGTGATTCAGGGGGAAGTTCACCCCTCCACTTT
TRBV5-1	TRBJ2-7	many	TRBD2	15	CASSSVKLADYEQYF	TGCGCCAGCAGCTCTGTCAAACTAGCGGACTACGAGCAGTACTTC
TRBV23-1	TRBJ2-7	.	TRBD1	19	CASSQSTSHRDRGPHEQYF	TGCGCCAGCAGTCAATCGACTTCGCACCGGGACAGGGGGCCCCACGAGCAGTACTTC
TRBV6-1	TRBJ1-5	few	.	15	CASSEIGGNNQPQHF	TGTGCCAGCAGTGAGATTGGGGGTAACAATCAGCCCCAGCATTTT
TRBV6-1	TRBJ2-3	many	TRBD1	17	CASSLSLPGTGADTQYF	TGTGCCAGCAGCCTATCCCTCCCCGGGACAGGGGCAGATACGCAGTATTTT
TRBV4-2	TRBJ2-3	many	TRBD2	16	CASSRTSGGGTDTQYF	TGTGCCAGCAGCCGGACTAGCGGGGGAGGCACAGATACGCAGTATTTT
TRBV7-9	TRBJ2-5	.	.	15	CASSLAHPLGETQYF	TGTGCCAGCAGCTTAGCGCATCCCCTAGGAGAGACCCAGTACTTC
TRBV5-4	TRBJ2-7	few	.	15	CASSPEPGVGYEQYF	TGTGCCAGCAGCCCGGAGCCGGGGGTTGGGTACGAGCAGTACTTC